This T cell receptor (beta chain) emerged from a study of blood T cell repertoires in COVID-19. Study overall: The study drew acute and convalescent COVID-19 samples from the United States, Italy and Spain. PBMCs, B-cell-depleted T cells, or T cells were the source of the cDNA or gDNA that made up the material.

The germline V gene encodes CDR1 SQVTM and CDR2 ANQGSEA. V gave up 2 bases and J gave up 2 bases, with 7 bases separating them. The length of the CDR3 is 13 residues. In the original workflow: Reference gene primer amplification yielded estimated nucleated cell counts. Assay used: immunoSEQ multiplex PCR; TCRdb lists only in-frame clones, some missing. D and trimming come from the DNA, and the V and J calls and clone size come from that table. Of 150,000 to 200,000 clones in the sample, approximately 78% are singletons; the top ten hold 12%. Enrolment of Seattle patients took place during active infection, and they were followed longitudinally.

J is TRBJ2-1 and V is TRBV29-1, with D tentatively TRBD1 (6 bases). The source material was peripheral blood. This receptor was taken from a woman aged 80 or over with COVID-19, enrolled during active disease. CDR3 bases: TGCAGCGTTGAAACAGGGCCCTACAATGAGCAGTTCTTC. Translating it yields CSVETGPYNEQFF.